This T cell receptor (beta chain) was sequenced for a study of T cell responses to AZD1222 COVID-19 vaccine. The CDR3 is 15 amino acids. Looked up from germline, CDR1 is MNHEY and CDR2 is SVGAGI. V was cut by 7 bases and J by 3 bases, with 16 bases left in between. Study findings and constraints: As reported, nearly half of all spike-specific TCRs target variant regions that are unmutated.

Comments on this clone: Its antigen is unidentified.

Sequenced by immunoSEQ multiplex PCR; TCRdb stores in-frame clones only, minus some. There are about 70,000 clones in the sample; roughly four fifths occur only once, and about 6% lies in the top ten. The chain combines TRBV6-5 with TRBJ2-1; the D gene could be TRBD1 or TRBD2 (6 bases each). The clonotype was recovered from an adult who received the AZD1222 COVID-19 vaccine. The sample here was peripheral blood, taken 28 days after the second AZD1222 dose. CDR3 in amino acids: CASTLTRGDYNEQFF. CDR3 coding DNA: TGTGCCAGCACCTTAACTAGGGGGGACTACAATGAGCAGTTCTTC.